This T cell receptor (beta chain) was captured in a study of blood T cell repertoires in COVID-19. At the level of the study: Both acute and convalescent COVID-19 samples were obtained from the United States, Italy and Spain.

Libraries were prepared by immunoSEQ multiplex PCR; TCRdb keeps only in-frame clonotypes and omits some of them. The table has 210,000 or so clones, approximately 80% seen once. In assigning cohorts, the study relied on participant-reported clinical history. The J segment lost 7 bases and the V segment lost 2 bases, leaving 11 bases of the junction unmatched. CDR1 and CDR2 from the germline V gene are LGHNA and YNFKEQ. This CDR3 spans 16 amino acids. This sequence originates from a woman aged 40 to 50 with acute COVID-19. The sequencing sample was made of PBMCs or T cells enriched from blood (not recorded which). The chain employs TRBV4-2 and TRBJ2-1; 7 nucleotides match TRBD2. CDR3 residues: CASSQSGRNSNNEQFF. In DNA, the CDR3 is TGTGCCAGCAGCCAATCCGGGAGGAACTCAAATAATGAGCAGTTCTTC.